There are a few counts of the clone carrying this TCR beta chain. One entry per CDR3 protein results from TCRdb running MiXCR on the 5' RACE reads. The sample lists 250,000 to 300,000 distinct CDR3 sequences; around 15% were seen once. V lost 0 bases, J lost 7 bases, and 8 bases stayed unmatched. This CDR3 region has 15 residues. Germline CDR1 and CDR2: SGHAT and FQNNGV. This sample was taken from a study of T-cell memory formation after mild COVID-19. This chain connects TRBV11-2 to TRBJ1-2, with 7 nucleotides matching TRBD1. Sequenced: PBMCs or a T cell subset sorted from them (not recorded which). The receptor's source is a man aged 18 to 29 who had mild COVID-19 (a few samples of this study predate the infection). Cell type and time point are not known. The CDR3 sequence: CASSLDGRQGGGYTF. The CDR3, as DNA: TGTGCCAGCAGCTTAGATGGCAGACAGGGAGGTGGCTACACCTTC.